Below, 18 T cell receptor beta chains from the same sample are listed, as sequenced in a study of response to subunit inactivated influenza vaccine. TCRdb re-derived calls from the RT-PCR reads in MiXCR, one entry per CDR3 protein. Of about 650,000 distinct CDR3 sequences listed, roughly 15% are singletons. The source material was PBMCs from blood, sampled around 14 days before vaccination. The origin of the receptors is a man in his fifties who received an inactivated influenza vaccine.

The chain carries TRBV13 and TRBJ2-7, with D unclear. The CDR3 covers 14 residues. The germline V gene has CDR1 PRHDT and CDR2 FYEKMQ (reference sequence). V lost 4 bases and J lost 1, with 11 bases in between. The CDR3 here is CASSSREQSYEQYF. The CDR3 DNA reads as TGTGCCAGCAGCTCCCGCGAGCAGTCCTACGAGCAGTACTTC.

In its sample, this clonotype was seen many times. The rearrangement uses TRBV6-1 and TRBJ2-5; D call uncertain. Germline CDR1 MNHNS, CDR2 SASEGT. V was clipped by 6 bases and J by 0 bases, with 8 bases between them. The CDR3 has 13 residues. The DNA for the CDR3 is TGTGCCAGCAGCCTTATCTACCAAGAGACCCAGTACTTC. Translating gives CASSLIYQETQYF.

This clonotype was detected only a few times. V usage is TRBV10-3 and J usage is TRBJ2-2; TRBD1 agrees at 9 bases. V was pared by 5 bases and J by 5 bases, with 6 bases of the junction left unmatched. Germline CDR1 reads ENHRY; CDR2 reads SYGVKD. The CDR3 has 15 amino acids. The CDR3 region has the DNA TGTGCCATCAGTCCCCGGGACAGGGCAACCGGGGAGCTGTTTTTT. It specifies CAISPRDRATGELFF.

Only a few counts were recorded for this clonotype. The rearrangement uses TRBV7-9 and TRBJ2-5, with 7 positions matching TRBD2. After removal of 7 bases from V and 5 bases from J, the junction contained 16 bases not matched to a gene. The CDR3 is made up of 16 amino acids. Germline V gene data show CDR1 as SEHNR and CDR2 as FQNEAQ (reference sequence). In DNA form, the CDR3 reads TGTGCCAGCACCACGTGGAGCGGGGCGCGGTTGGAGACCCAGTACTTC. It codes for CASTTWSGARLETQYF.

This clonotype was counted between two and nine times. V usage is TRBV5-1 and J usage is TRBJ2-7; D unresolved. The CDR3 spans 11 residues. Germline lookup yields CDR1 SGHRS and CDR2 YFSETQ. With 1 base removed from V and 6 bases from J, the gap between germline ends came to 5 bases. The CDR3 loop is CASSLFGEQYF. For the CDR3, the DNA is TGCGCCAGCAGCTTGTTTGGCGAGCAGTACTTC.

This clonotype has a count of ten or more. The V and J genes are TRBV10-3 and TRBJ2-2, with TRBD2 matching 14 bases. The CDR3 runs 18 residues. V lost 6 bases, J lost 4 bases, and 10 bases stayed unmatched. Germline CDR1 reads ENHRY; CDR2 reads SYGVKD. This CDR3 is CAISLTGTSGSSTGELFF. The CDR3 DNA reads TGTGCCATCAGCCTAACCGGGACTAGCGGGAGCTCCACCGGGGAGCTGTTTTTT.

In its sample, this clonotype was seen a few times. The CDR3 DNA sequence: TGTGCCAGCAGCTTAGAGGCTAGCCTCTCCTACAATGAGCAGTTCTTC. Translating gives CASSLEASLSYNEQFF. The chain has TRBV7-9 and TRBJ2-1; D is perhaps TRBD2 (5 bases). V was clipped by 1 base and J by 0 bases, with 10 bases between them. The CDR3 contains 16 residues. Germline V gene sequence: CDR1 SEHNR, CDR2 FQNEAQ (reference sequence).

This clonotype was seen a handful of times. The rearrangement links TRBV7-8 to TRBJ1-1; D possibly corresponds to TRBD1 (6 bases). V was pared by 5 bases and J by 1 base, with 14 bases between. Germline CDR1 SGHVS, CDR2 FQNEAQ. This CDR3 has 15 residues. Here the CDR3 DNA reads TGTGCCAGCAGCGAGAACAGGGCTGCGAACACTGAAGCTTTCTTT. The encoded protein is CASSENRAANTEAFF.

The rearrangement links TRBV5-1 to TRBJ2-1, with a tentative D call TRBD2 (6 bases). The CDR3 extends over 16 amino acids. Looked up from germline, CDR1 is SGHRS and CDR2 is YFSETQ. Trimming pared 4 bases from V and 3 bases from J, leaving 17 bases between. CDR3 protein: CASSPIVRGIYNEQFF. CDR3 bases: TGCGCCAGCAGCCCCATTGTCCGGGGGATCTACAATGAGCAGTTCTTC.

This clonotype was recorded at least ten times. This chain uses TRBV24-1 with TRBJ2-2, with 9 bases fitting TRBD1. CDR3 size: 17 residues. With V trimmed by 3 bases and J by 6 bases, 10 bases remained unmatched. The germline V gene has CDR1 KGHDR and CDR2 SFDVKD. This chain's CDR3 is CATSDAGTGPLAGELFF. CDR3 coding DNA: TGTGCCACCAGTGATGCCGGGACAGGGCCTTTAGCCGGGGAGCTGTTTTTT.

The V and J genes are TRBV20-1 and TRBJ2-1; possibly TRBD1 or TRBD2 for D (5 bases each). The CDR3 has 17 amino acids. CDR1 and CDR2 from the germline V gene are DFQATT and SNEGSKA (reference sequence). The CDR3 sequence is CSASRSSLGKMGVEQFF. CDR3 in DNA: TGCAGCGCCTCGAGATCGTCCCTGGGCAAGATGGGGGTTGAGCAGTTCTTC.

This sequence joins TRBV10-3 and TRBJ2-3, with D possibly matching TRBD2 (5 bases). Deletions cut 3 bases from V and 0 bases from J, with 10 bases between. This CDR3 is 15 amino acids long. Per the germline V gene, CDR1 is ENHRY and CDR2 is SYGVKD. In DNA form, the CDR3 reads TGTGCCATCAGTGACCCGGGAACTAGCACAGATACGCAGTATTTT. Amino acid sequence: CAISDPGTSTDTQYF.

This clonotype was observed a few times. The CDR3 DNA reads TGTGCCAGCAGTTTATTGGGGGAGGCCCTCGGGGAGCTGTTTTTT. It encodes CASSLLGEALGELFF. This chain uses TRBV28 with TRBJ2-2; D perhaps matches TRBD2 (6 bases). Germline values: CDR1 MDHEN, CDR2 SYDVKM. V was pared by 1 base and J by 7 bases, with 13 bases between. The CDR3 is made up of 15 amino acids.

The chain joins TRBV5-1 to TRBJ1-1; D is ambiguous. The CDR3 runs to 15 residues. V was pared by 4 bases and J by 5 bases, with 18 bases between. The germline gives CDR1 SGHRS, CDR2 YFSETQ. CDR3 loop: CASSRGPSVGTEAFF. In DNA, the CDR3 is TGCGCCAGCAGCCGCGGACCTAGCGTCGGGACTGAAGCTTTCTTT.

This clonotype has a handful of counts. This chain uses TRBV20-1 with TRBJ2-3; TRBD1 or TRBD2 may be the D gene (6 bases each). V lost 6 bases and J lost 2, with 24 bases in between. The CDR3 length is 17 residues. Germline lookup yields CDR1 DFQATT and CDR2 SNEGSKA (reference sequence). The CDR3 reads CSAQPWSTGAHTDTQYF. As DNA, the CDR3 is TGCAGTGCCCAACCCTGGAGTACGGGGGCCCACACAGATACGCAGTATTTT.

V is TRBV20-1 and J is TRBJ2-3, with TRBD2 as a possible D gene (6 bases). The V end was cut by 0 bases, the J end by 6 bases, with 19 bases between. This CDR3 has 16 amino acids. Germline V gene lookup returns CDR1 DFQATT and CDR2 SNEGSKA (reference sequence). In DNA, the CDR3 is TGCAGTGCTAGAGATTTATGGTCGGGGGATGAGGATACGCAGTATTTT. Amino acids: CSARDLWSGDEDTQYF.

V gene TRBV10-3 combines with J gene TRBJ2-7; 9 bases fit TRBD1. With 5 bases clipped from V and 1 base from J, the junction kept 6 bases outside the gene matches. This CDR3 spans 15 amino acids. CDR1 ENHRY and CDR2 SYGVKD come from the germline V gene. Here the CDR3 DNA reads TGTGCCATCAGTCGAACAGGGGGCGCATCCTACGAGCAGTACTTC. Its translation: CAISRTGGASYEQYF.

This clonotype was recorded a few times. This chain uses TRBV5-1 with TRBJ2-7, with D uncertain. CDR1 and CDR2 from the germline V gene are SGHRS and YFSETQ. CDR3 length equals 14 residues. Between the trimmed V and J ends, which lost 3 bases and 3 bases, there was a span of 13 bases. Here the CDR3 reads CASSSTAGNYEQYF. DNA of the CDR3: TGCGCCAGCAGCTCCACCGCAGGTAACTACGAGCAGTACTTC.